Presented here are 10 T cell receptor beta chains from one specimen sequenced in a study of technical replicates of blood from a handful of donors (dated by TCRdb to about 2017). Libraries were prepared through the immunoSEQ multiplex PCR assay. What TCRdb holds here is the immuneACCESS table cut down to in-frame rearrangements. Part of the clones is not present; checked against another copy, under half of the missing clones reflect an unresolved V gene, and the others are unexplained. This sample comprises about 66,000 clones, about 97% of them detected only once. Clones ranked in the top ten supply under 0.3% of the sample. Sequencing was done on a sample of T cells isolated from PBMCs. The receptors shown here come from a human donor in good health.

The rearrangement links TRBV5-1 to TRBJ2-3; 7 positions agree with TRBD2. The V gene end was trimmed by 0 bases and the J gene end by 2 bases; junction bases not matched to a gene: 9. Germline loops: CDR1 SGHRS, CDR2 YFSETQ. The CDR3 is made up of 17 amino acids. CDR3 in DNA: TGCGCCAGCAGCTTGGTCGGGCGGGAGCGTTACACAGATACGCAGTATTTT. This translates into CASSLVGRERYTDTQYF.

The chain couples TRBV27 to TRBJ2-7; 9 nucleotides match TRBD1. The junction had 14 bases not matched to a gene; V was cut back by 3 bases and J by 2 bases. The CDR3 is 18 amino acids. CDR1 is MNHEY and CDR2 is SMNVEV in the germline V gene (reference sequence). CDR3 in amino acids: CASSFLSRVGTGPYEQYF. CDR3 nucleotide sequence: TGTGCCAGCAGTTTCCTCAGTCGGGTCGGGACAGGGCCCTACGAGCAGTACTTC.

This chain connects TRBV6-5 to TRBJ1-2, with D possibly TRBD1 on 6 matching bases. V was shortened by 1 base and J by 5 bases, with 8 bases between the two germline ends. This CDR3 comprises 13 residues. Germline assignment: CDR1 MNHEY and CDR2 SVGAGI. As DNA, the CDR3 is TGTGCCAGCAGTTACTTGACAGGTTATGGCTACACCTTC. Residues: CASSYLTGYGYTF.

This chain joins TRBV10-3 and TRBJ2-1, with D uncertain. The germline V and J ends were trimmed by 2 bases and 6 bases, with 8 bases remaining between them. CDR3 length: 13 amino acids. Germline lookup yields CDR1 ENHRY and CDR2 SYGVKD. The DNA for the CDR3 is TGTGCCATCAGTGAGAGGCTAGGCAATGAGCAGTTCTTC. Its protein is CAISERLGNEQFF.

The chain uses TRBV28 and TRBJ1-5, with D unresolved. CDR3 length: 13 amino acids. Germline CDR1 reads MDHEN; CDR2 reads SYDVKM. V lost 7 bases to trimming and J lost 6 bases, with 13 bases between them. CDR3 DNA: TGTGCCAGCACGCGAGGGTTGAGTCAGCCCCAGCATTTT. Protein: CASTRGLSQPQHF.

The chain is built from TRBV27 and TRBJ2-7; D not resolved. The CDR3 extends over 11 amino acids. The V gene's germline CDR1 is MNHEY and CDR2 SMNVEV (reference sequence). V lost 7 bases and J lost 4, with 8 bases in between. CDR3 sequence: CASTWQYEQYF. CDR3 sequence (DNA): TGTGCCAGCACATGGCAGTACGAGCAGTACTTC.

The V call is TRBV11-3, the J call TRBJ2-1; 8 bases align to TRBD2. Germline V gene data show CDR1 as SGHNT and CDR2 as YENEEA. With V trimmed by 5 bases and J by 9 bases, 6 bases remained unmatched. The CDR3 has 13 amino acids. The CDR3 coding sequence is TGTGCCAGCAGCCTCTCGGGGGGGTTTGAGCAGTTCTTC. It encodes CASSLSGGFEQFF.

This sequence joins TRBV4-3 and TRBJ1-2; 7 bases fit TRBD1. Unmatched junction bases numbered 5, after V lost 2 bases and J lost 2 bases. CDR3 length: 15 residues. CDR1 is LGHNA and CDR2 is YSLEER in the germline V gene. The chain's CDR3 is CASSQTETGNYGYTF. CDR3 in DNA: TGCGCCAGCAGCCAAACTGAGACAGGGAACTATGGCTACACCTTC.

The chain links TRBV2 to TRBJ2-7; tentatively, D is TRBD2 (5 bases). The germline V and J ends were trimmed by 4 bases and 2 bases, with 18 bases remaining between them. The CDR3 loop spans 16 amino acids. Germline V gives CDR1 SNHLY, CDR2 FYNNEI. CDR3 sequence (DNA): TGTGCCAGCAGTGCTCGAACAGCGGCCACCCCCTACGAGCAGTACTTC. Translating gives CASSARTAATPYEQYF.

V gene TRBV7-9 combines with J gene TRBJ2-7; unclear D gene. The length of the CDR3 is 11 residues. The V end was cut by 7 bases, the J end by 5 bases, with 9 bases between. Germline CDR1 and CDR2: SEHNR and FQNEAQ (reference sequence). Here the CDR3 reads CASTREHEQYF. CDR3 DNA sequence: TGTGCCAGCACCCGTGAGCACGAGCAGTACTTC.